This T cell receptor beta chain derives from a study of CD8+ T cells in alopecia areata. Extraction and reverse transcription of RNA yielded cDNA as the sequencing template. The repertoire was sequenced with immunoSEQ multiplex PCR; TCRdb's copy has only in-frame clones and lacks some. The sample has 140,000 or so clones; around 51% are singletons. Per the germline V gene, CDR1 is SQVTM and CDR2 is ANQGSEA. V lost 6 bases and J lost 3, with 17 bases in between. The CDR3 runs 14 residues. Alopecia areata patients provided lesional scalp punch biopsies and peripheral blood, both collected for the study. A FACSAria was used to sort CD4+ and CD8+ T cells. These cells came from PBMCs.

The receptor was isolated from a human donor with alopecia areata. Sequenced material: CD4+ T cells sorted from blood, taken at week 0. V is TRBV29-1 and J is TRBJ2-5, with D perhaps matching TRBD2 (6 bases). The CDR3 region has the DNA TGCAGCGTCGGGGGTCTAGAGTGGGAAGAGACCCAGTACTTC. This sequence encodes CSVGGLEWEETQYF. Together with reference TRBV29-1 and TRBJ2-5, the CDR3 gives the full variable domain: SAVISQKPSRDICQRGTSLTIQCQVDSQVTMMFWYRQQPGQSLTLIATANQGSEATYESGFVIDKFPISRPNLTFSTLTVSNMSPEDSSIYLCSVGGLEWEETQYFGPGTRLLVL.